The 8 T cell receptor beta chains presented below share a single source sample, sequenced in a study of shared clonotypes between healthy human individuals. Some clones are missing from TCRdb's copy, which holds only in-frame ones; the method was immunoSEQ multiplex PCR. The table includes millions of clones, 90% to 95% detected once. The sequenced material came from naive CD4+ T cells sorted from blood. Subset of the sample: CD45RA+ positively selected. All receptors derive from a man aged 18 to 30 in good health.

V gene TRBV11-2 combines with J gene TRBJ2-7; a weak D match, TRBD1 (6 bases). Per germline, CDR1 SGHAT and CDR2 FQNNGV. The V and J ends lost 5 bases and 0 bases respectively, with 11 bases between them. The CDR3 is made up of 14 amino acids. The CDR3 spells CASSKTGSSYEQYF. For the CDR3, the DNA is TGTGCCAGCAGCAAAACAGGGAGCTCCTACGAGCAGTACTTC.

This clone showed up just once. The CDR3 loop is CASSLEGSWGYTF. CDR3 bases: TGTGCCAGCAGCTTAGAGGGATCATGGGGCTACACCTTC. The chain uses TRBV11-2 and TRBJ1-2; no firm D call. CDR1 and CDR2 from the germline V gene are SGHAT and FQNNGV. The CDR3 runs 13 residues. Trimming took off 0 bases at V and 8 bases at J, with 10 bases between the two ends.

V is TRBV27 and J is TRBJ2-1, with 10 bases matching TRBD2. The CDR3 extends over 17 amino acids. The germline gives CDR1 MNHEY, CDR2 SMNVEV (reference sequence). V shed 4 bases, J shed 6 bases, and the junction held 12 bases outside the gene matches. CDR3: CASSSYTGLAPSNEQFF. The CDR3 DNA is TGTGCCAGCAGTTCATACACGGGACTAGCGCCGTCCAATGAGCAGTTCTTC.

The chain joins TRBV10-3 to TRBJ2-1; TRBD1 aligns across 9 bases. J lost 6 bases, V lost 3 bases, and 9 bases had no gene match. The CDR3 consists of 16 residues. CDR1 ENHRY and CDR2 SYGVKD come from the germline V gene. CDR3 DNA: TGTGCCATCAGTGATATCCCGGGACAGGGACCCAATGAGCAGTTCTTC. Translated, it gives CAISDIPGQGPNEQFF.

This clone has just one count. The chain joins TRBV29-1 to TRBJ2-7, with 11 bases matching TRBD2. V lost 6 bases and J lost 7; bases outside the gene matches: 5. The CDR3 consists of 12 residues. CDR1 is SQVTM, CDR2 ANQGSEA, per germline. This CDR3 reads CSVTSGSQEQYF. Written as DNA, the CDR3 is TGCAGCGTCACTAGCGGGAGCCAAGAGCAGTACTTC.

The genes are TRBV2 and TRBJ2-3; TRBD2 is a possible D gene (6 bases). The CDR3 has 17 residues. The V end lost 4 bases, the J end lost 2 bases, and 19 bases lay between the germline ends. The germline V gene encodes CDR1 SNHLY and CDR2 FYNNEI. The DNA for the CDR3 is TGTGCCAGCAGTGGGGCCTCCCGGGGGTTTTTCACAGATACGCAGTATTTT. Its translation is CASSGASRGFFTDTQYF.

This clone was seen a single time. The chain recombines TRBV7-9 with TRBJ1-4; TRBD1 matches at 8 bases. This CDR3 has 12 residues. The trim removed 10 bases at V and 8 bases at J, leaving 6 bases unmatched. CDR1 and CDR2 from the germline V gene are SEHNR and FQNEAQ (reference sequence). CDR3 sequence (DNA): TGTGCCACCAGGGGGCGATCGGAAAAACTGTTTTTT. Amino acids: CATRGRSEKLFF.

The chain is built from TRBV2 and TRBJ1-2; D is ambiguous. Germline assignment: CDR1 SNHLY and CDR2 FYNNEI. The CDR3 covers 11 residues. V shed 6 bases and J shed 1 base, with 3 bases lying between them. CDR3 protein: CASRDNYGYTF. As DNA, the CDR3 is TGTGCCAGCAGGGATAACTATGGCTACACCTTC.